This section outlines one T cell receptor beta chain sequence together with its context. Antigen specificity is unknown. This CDR3 region has 14 residues. Trimming cost V 6 bases and J 0 bases; bases outside gene matches: 3. Germline assignment: CDR1 KGHSH and CDR2 LQKENI. These data come from a study of shared clonotypes between healthy human individuals. At the level of the study: Each donor's CD4 naive and CD4 memory cells filled three plates apiece, CD8 naive two, and CD8 memory one.

Whole-study results and caveats: Among non-shared clonotypes, generation probabilities were lower than among those shared by all four donors.

The authors ran the assay at deep level. Data came from immunoSEQ multiplex PCR; TCRdb stores just in-frame clones and leaves some out. This table holds about 1 million clones, 70% to 80% found once. Material: memory CD4+ T cells from PBMCs. Subset reported: CD45RA-negative fraction. The clonotype comes from a man aged 18 to 35 in good health. Some clones in this sample may be carry-over from other donors' samples. The chain employs TRBV18 and TRBJ2-7, with 9 nucleotides matching TRBD2. The CDR3 sequence is CASSSTSGSYEQYF. The CDR3 nucleotides are TGTGCCAGCTCCTCGACTAGCGGCTCCTACGAGCAGTACTTC.